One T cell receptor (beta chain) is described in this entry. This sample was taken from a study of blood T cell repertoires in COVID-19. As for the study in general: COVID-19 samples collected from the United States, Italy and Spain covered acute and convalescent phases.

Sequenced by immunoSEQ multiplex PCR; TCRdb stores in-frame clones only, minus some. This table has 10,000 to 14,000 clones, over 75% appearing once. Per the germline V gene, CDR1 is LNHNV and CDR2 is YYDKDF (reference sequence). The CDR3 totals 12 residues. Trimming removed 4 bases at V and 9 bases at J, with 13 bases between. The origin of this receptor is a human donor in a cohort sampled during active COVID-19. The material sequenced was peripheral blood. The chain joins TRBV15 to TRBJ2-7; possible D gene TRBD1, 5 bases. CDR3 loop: CATSKRDQGQYF. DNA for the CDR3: TGTGCCACCAGCAAACGCGACCAGGGGCAGTACTTC.